These 24 T cell receptor beta chains originate from one sample sequenced in a study of T-cell memory formation after mild COVID-19 (dated by TCRdb to the early 2020s). The library was produced with 5' RACE. Instrument used: Illumina NovaSeq 6000. The public reads were quality trimmed at Q25 with fastp and then assembled into clones with MiXCR by TCRdb, keeping productive beta chains. Identical CDR3 protein sequences are pooled into one entry, listed with their most common genes and DNA. Here the sample has some 320,000 distinct CDR3 sequences; 15% occur a single time. The leading ten clones occupy approximately 20% of the sample. The sequenced material came from PBMCs or a T cell subset sorted from them (not recorded which). These receptors all stem from a man aged 18 to 30 who had mild COVID-19 (a few samples of this study predate the infection). The sample titles of this study are shuffled in the database, so cell type and time point are left out; the donor was told from shared clones.

This clonotype appeared a few times. V is TRBV6-2 or TRBV6-3 and J is TRBJ2-5; no definite D call. Germline assignment: CDR1 MNHEY and CDR2 SVGEGT. The V and J ends lost 2 bases and 1 base respectively, with 11 bases between them. The CDR3 has 15 amino acids. CDR3 region: CASSYGFGLQETQYF. The CDR3 DNA follows: TGTGCCAGCAGTTACGGTTTCGGGCTCCAAGAGACCCAGTACTTC.

The V and J genes are TRBV7-6 and TRBJ2-1, with 10 bases that match TRBD2. V was clipped by 2 bases and J by 1 base; unmatched bases: 8. The CDR3 length is 18 residues. Germline CDR1 is SGHVS and CDR2 is FNYEAQ. The CDR3 bases are TGTGCCAGCAGCTTACTGTCTAGCGGGGGACCTTCCTACAATGAGCAGTTCTTC. Translated: CASSLLSSGGPSYNEQFF.

The V call is TRBV6-5, the J call TRBJ2-7, with D perhaps TRBD1 (5 bases). V was cut by 6 bases and J by 6 bases, with 12 bases left in between. CDR1 is MNHEY, CDR2 SVGAGI, per germline. This CDR3 spans 12 amino acids. The CDR3 DNA is TGTGCCAGCAGATCAGGGTTTTTCGAGCAGTACTTC. Residues: CASRSGFFEQYF.

This clonotype has more than one count but fewer than ten. The rearrangement joins TRBV4-3 to TRBJ2-7; TRBD2 is a possible D gene (6 bases). The ends were cut back, 0 bases at V and 5 bases at J, with 17 bases in the middle. From germline, CDR1 is LGHNA and CDR2 YSLEER. The CDR3 consists of 16 residues. CDR3 nucleotide sequence: TGCGCCAGCAGCCAAGATTATCAGGGAGCGGGCAACGAGCAGTACTTC. It is translated as CASSQDYQGAGNEQYF.

This clonotype was seen at least ten times. The chain recombines TRBV5-1 with TRBJ2-5; D remains unclear. The CDR3 is 14 amino acids. V lost 0 bases and J 3 bases, leaving 9 bases between the germline ends. Germline lookup yields CDR1 SGHRS and CDR2 YFSETQ. The CDR3 DNA sequence: TGCGCCAGCAGCTTGGGGAATGGAGAAGAGACCCAGTACTTC. This codes for CASSLGNGEETQYF.

The V and J genes are TRBV12-3 or TRBV12-4 and TRBJ1-4; D might be TRBD1 (6 bases). This CDR3 spans 16 amino acids. V was pared by 3 bases and J by 0 bases, with 11 bases between. The CDR3 is CASSLAGVTTNEKLFF. The CDR3, as DNA: TGTGCCAGCAGTTTGGCAGGGGTCACAACTAATGAAAAACTGTTTTTT.

This clonotype turned up a few times. V usage is TRBV20-1 and J usage is TRBJ1-1; D gene uncertain. CDR1 is DFQATT, CDR2 SNEGSKA, per germline (reference sequence). CDR3 length: 13 residues. V was cut by 3 bases and J by 1 base, with 9 bases left in between. CDR3 DNA: TGCAGTGCTAGTTCTCGAACGAACACTGAAGCTTTCTTT. Its protein is CSASSRTNTEAFF.

V is TRBV14 and J is TRBJ1-2; 7 positions match TRBD1. Losses at the gene ends were 4 bases for V and 3 bases for J; bases not matched to a gene: 5. CDR3 length equals 14 residues. Germline assignment: CDR1 SGHDN and CDR2 FVKESK. CDR3 loop: CASSRYGQDYGYTF. DNA for the CDR3: TGTGCCAGCAGCCGATACGGACAGGACTATGGCTACACCTTC. Full variable domain (outside the CDR3, taken from reference TRBV14 and TRBJ1-2): EAGVTQFPSHSVIEKGQTVTLRCDPISGHDNLYWYRRVMGKEIKFLLHFVKESKQDESGMPNNRFLAERTGGTYSTLKVQPAELEDSGVYFCASSRYGQDYGYTFGSGTRLTVV.

This CDR3 is CASSPKQGAGAFF. The CDR3 coding sequence is TGTGCCAGCAGCCCGAAACAGGGGGCCGGGGCTTTCTTT. The V and J genes are TRBV5-6 and TRBJ1-1; 9 bases map to TRBD1. Germline V gives CDR1 SGHDT, CDR2 YYEEEE. The CDR3 consists of 13 residues. V lost 4 bases, J lost 11 bases, and 9 bases stayed unmatched.

The chain is built from TRBV7-8 and TRBJ2-5, with TRBD2 as a possible D gene (5 bases). The V gene lost 5 bases and the J gene lost 0 bases, with 10 bases spanning the gap. The germline CDR1 and CDR2 sequences are SGHVS and FQNEAQ. The CDR3 consists of 14 residues. The CDR3 nucleotides are TGTGCCAGCAGCGAGCGGACTTACCAAGAGACCCAGTACTTC. It encodes CASSERTYQETQYF.

This chain connects TRBV6-2 or TRBV6-3 to TRBJ2-2, with 10 bases that match TRBD1. Germline V gives CDR1 MNHEY, CDR2 SVGEGT. The CDR3 runs 16 residues. The J segment lost 4 bases and the V segment lost 2 bases, leaving 4 bases of the junction unmatched. CDR3 bases: TGTGCCAGCAGTTACCGGACAGGGGGACTCACCGGGGAGCTGTTTTTT. It is translated as CASSYRTGGLTGELFF.

This clonotype was counted a few times. The rearrangement links TRBV7-2 to TRBJ1-2, with D possibly TRBD1 on 5 matching bases. Germline loops: CDR1 SGHTA, CDR2 FQGNSA. Trimming took off 5 bases at V and 2 bases at J, with 9 bases between the two ends. The CDR3 is 13 residues long. The CDR3: CASSPRGNYGYTF. The DNA of the CDR3 is TGTGCCAGCAGCCCCCGGGGGAACTATGGCTACACCTTC.

This clonotype was recorded many times. The CDR3 DNA reads as TGTGCCAGCAGCGCCAACGGAGGGGAAGAGACCCAGTACTTC. Translating gives CASSANGGEETQYF. V and J are TRBV7-2 and TRBJ2-5; a possible D gene is TRBD2 (6 bases). V dropped 5 bases and J dropped 3 bases, with 13 bases sitting between them. This CDR3 comprises 14 residues. Germline CDR1 reads SGHTA; CDR2 reads FQGNSA.

In its sample, this clonotype was seen a few times. The V and J genes are TRBV10-3 and TRBJ2-7, with D tentatively TRBD2 (6 bases). The length of the CDR3 is 13 residues. V was clipped by 8 bases and J by 2 bases, with 13 bases between them. Germline V gives CDR1 ENHRY, CDR2 SYGVKD. The CDR3 DNA is TGTGCCATCGTAGCGGTGAATCCCTACGAGCAGTACTTC. Protein sequence: CAIVAVNPYEQYF.

This clonotype came up a few times. In nucleotides, the CDR3 is TGTGCCAGCAGGTTACGGACAGGGGACAATCAGCCCCAGCATTTT. As protein: CASRLRTGDNQPQHF. The chain employs TRBV12-3 or TRBV12-4 and TRBJ1-5; 9 bases agree with TRBD1. J lost 3 bases, V lost 6 bases, and 6 bases had no gene match. The CDR3 contains 15 residues.

This clonotype has at least ten counts. The chain uses TRBV19 and TRBJ2-3, with D possibly matching TRBD2 (7 bases). Germline CDR1 LNHDA, CDR2 SQIVND (reference sequence). Trimming removed 11 bases at V and 2 bases at J, with 14 bases between. There are 13 residues in the CDR3. The CDR3 region has the DNA TGTGCCCCTACGGGGGGCAACACAGATACGCAGTATTTT. Translated, it gives CAPTGGNTDTQYF.

The J gene is TRBJ2-5, the V gene TRBV7-2; TRBD2 matches 9 bases. The CDR3 runs 15 residues. The junction had 8 bases not matched to a gene; V was cut back by 5 bases and J by 4 bases. The germline gives CDR1 SGHTA, CDR2 FQGNSA. The chain's CDR3 is CASSDPAGGAETQYF. CDR3 coding DNA: TGTGCCAGCAGCGATCCGGCGGGGGGGGCAGAGACCCAGTACTTC. The full variable domain, with the rest looked up from reference TRBV7-2 and TRBJ2-5, is GAGVSQSPSNKVTEKGKDVELRCDPISGHTALYWYRQSLGQGLEFLIYFQGNSAPDKSGLPSDRFSAERTGGSVSTLTIQRTQQEDSAVYLCASSDPAGGAETQYFGPGTRLLVL.

The V and J genes are TRBV6-5 and TRBJ2-4; weak D call: TRBD1 (5 bases). This CDR3 has 15 amino acids. V was clipped by 5 bases and J by 4 bases, with 15 bases between them. Germline assignment: CDR1 MNHEY and CDR2 SVGAGI. CDR3 region: CASSPTDSLKNIQYF. For the CDR3, the DNA is TGTGCCAGCAGTCCTACCGACAGTTTGAAAAACATTCAGTACTTC.

This clonotype has a handful of counts. The J gene is TRBJ2-7, the V gene TRBV7-2; D could derive from TRBD1 or TRBD2 (5 bases each). The CDR3 runs 16 residues. The ends were cut back, 1 base at V and 1 base at J, with 14 bases in the middle. Germline CDR1 reads SGHTA; CDR2 reads FQGNSA. CDR3 bases: TGTGCCAGCAGCTTAGTGCCGGGGCCGACTTCCTACGAGCAGTACGTC. Its translation: CASSLVPGPTSYEQYV.

This clonotype was picked up a small number of times. No conserved phenylalanine or tryptophan ends this CDR3, so it is likely a read error. The CDR3 reads CASSKSSYNEQFL. The CDR3 coding sequence is TGCGCCAGCAGTAAGAGCTCCTACAATGAGCAGTTCCTC. This chain links TRBV5-1 with TRBJ2-1; D gene uncertain. V lost 5 bases and J lost 0, with 6 bases in between. The CDR3 spans 13 residues. Germline values: CDR1 SGHRS, CDR2 YFSETQ.

The V and J genes are TRBV12-3 or TRBV12-4 and TRBJ2-2; D gene unclear. CDR3 size: 14 residues. The V end lost 7 bases, the J end lost 5 bases, and 14 bases lay between the germline ends. In nucleotides, the CDR3 is TGTGCCAGCACCACTCGGGCCGAAACCGGGGAGCTGTTTTTT. It is translated as CASTTRAETGELFF.

This clonotype was picked up one time. The J gene is TRBJ1-2, the V gene TRBV6-5, with D perhaps TRBD1 (6 bases). The length of the CDR3 is 15 residues. V lost 2 bases to trimming and J lost 8 bases, with 18 bases between them. From germline, CDR1 is MNHEY and CDR2 SVGAGI. CDR3 sequence: CASSYALGGPGGYTF. The CDR3 DNA reads as TGTGCCAGCAGTTACGCCCTGGGGGGCCCTGGAGGCTACACCTTC.

Ten or more counts support this clonotype. The V gene is TRBV9, the J gene TRBJ2-7; tentative D call: TRBD2 (7 bases). Trimming cost V 4 bases and J 5 bases, with 13 bases left between them. CDR1 is SGDLS, CDR2 YYNGEE, per germline. The CDR3 is made up of 13 amino acids. The CDR3 DNA reads TGTGCCAGCAGCCCCGAGGGGGGGCACGAGCAGTACTTC. This gives the protein CASSPEGGHEQYF.

The V and J genes are TRBV27 and TRBJ1-5; TRBD1 matches at 7 bases. Germline CDR1 and CDR2: MNHEY and SMNVEV (reference sequence). The junction had 7 bases not matched to a gene; V was cut back by 3 bases and J by 2 bases. This CDR3 comprises 16 residues. Written as DNA, the CDR3 is TGTGCCAGCAGTTTTTTACGACAGGGAGGCAATCAGCCCCAGCATTTT. Protein: CASSFLRQGGNQPQHF.